The entry below gives a single TCR beta chain sequence along with its context. V gave up 8 bases and J gave up 2 bases, with 9 bases separating them. Per germline, CDR1 SQVTM and CDR2 ANQGSEA. The CDR3 length is 11 residues. TCRdb's table, derived via immunoSEQ multiplex PCR, lists solely in-frame clones and lacks some. The sample includes approximately 330,000 clones, about 80% of them seen just once. This sample is part of a study of cytotoxic CD8 clonotypes in ibrutinib-treated CLL. This TCR derives from a human donor with chronic lymphocytic leukemia. The chain is built from TRBV29-1 and TRBJ1-1; unclear D gene. The source material was PBMCs, sampled before ibrutinib treatment. DNA for the CDR3: TGCAGCATTTCTCCCAACACTGAAGCTTTCTTT. The encoded protein is CSISPNTEAFF.